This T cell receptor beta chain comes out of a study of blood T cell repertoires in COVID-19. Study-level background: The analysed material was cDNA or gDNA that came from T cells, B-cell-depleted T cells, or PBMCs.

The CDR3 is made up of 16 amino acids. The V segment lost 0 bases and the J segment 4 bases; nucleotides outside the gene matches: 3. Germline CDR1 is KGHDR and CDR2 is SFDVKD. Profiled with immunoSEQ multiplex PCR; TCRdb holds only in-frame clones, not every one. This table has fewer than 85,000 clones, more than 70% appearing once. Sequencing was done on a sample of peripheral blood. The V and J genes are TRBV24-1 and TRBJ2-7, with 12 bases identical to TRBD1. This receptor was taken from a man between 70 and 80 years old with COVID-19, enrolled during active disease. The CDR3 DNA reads TGTGCCACCAGTGATTTGGGGACAGGGGGCGAGTACGAGCAGTACTTC. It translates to CATSDLGTGGEYEQYF.